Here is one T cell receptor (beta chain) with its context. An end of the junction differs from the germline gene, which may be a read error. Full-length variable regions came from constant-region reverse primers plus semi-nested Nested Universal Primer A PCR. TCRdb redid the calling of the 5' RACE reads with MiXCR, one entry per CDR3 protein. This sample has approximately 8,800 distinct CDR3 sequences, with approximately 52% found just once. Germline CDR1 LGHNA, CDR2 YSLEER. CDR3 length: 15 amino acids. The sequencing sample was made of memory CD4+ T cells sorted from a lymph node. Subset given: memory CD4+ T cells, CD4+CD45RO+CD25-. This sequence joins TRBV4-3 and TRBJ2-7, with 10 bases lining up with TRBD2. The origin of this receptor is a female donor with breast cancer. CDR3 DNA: TGCGCCAGCAGCCAAGGGACTAGCGGATACTACGAGCTGTACTTC. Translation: CASSQGTSGYYELYF.